The 25 T cell receptor beta chains below were found in one sample sequenced in a study of vaccination and CD4 T cells after COVID-19. Specified treatment: roughly 11-day PBMC culture with coronavirus spike peptide pools or control peptides (ViraFEST assay). Antigens for these TCRs are unknown. The Oncomine TCR Beta short-read assay was what sequenced the DNA obtained from cultured CD4+ T cells. TCRdb passed the PCR reads through MiXCR, listing each CDR3 protein once. Here the sample spans around 13,000 distinct CDR3 sequences, roughly 50% being singletons. Sequencing was carried out using CD4+ T cells from blood, cultured in vitro. All receptors derive from a human donor who had recovered from COVID-19.

The rearrangement joins TRBV7-9 to TRBJ1-5, with 7 positions matching TRBD1. From germline, CDR1 is SEHNR and CDR2 FQNEAQ (reference sequence). CDR3 size: 17 residues. The V segment lost 5 bases and the J segment 0 bases; nucleotides outside the gene matches: 10. The chain's CDR3 is CASSVGQITNSNQPQHF. The CDR3 region has the DNA TGTGCCAGCAGCGTGGGACAGATTACCAATAGCAATCAGCCCCAGCATTTT.

This clonotype was seen a handful of times. This rearrangement joins TRBV27 to TRBJ1-5; 10 bases fit TRBD1. V shed 5 bases, J shed 0 bases, and the junction held 7 bases outside the gene matches. Germline V gene sequence: CDR1 MNHEY, CDR2 SMNVEV (reference sequence). The CDR3 loop spans 17 amino acids. As DNA, the CDR3 is TGTGCCAGCAGTCTAAGAGGGACAGGGGATAGCAATCAGCCCCAGCATTTT. Amino acid sequence: CASSLRGTGDSNQPQHF.

This clonotype was counted only a few times. The chain links TRBV20-1 to TRBJ1-5; perhaps TRBD1 as D (6 bases). The germline V and J ends were trimmed by 0 bases and 2 bases, with 17 bases remaining between them. Looked up from germline, CDR1 is DFQATT and CDR2 is SNEGSKA (reference sequence). This CDR3 spans 17 amino acids. Here the CDR3 reads CSARDFGRGTGNQPQHF. The CDR3, as DNA: TGCAGTGCTAGAGATTTCGGCAGGGGTACGGGCAATCAGCCCCAGCATTTT.

This chain links TRBV18 with TRBJ1-2; no clear D gene. The V gene lost 3 bases and the J gene lost 2 bases, with 10 bases spanning the gap. CDR1 is KGHSH, CDR2 LQKENI, per germline. The CDR3 spans 14 residues. The CDR3 spells CASSPSSTNYGYTF. The CDR3 DNA follows: TGTGCCAGCTCACCGTCCAGCACAAACTATGGCTACACCTTC.

The chain links TRBV2 to TRBJ2-7; 7 nucleotides match TRBD2. Germline values: CDR1 SNHLY, CDR2 FYNNEI. With 7 bases clipped from V and 0 bases from J, the junction kept 6 bases outside the gene matches. This CDR3 region has 14 residues. This CDR3 is CASKEAGLSYEQYF. In nucleotides, the CDR3 is TGTGCCAGCAAGGAAGCGGGGCTCTCCTACGAGCAGTACTTC.

About this clonotype: At one of its ends the junction is not consistent with the germline gene, which may arise from a read error. The J gene is TRBJ2-7, the V gene TRBV23-1; 8 nucleotides match TRBD1. TRBV23-1 counts as an open reading frame of uncertain function. This CDR3 comprises 17 residues. For the CDR3, the DNA is TGCGCCAGCAGTCCCCCCAATCCCGGGACAGCAGGGGGCGCTGGCCCTTTC. This encodes CASSPPNPGTAGGAGPF.

The chain joins TRBV18 to TRBJ2-2; D may correspond to TRBD1 or TRBD2 (6 bases each). The germline V gene has CDR1 KGHSH and CDR2 LQKENI. The CDR3 is 16 amino acids. The V gene lost 3 bases and the J gene lost 5 bases, with 16 bases spanning the gap. CDR3 DNA: TGTGCCAGCTCACCTTGGGGGGCCGAAAATACCGGGGAGCTGTTTTTT. Translating gives CASSPWGAENTGELFF. Variable domain in full (rest from reference TRBV18 and TRBJ2-2): NAGVMQNPRHLVRRRGQEARLRCSPMKGHSHVYWYRQLPEEGLKFMVYLQKENIIDESGMPKERFSAEFPKEGPSILRIQQVVRGDSAAYFCASSPWGAENTGELFFGEGSRLTVL.

This chain links TRBV6-2 or TRBV6-3 with TRBJ1-5, with D maybe TRBD1 (5 bases). Trimming cost V 5 bases and J 0 bases, with 14 bases left between them. This CDR3 region has 16 residues. The germline CDR1 and CDR2 sequences are MNHEY and SVGEGT. The CDR3 here is CASSKTGGLSNQPQHF. As DNA, the CDR3 is TGTGCCAGCAGTAAGACGGGGGGACTTAGCAATCAGCCCCAGCATTTT.

This clonotype was observed a handful of times. V usage is TRBV20-1 and J usage is TRBJ2-5, with D possibly being TRBD2 (7 bases). The CDR3 spans 15 residues. Germline CDR1 DFQATT, CDR2 SNEGSKA (reference sequence). V gave up 5 bases and J gave up 2 bases, with 18 bases separating them. For the CDR3, the DNA is TGCAGTGCTGGTCCTGTGGGGGGGCGGCAAGAGACCCAGTACTTC. Encoded protein: CSAGPVGGRQETQYF.

This clonotype was seen a handful of times. The chain couples TRBV18 to TRBJ2-6, with TRBD1 matching 8 bases. V lost 1 base to trimming and J lost 0 bases; unmatched junction nucleotides: 11. CDR3 size: 20 residues. Germline CDR1 is KGHSH and CDR2 is LQKENI. The CDR3 DNA sequence: TGTGCCAGCTCACCACGGGTGGCAGGGGGCGCAAACTCTGGGGCCAACGTCCTGACTTTC. Translated, it gives CASSPRVAGGANSGANVLTF. The variable domain in full, completed from reference TRBV18 and TRBJ2-6, reads NAGVMQNPRHLVRRRGQEARLRCSPMKGHSHVYWYRQLPEEGLKFMVYLQKENIIDESGMPKERFSAEFPKEGPSILRIQQVVRGDSAAYFCASSPRVAGGANSGANVLTFGAGSRLTVL.

This sequence joins TRBV7-2 and TRBJ2-5; 11 nucleotides match TRBD2. Trimming cost V 1 base and J 6 bases; bases outside gene matches: 7. The CDR3 extends over 16 amino acids. CDR1 is SGHTA, CDR2 FQGNSA, per germline. The CDR3 is CASSLVGSGGAKTQYF. For the CDR3, the DNA is TGTGCCAGCAGCTTAGTTGGTAGCGGGGGGGCCAAGACCCAGTACTTC.

The J gene is TRBJ1-6, the V gene TRBV20-1, with D maybe TRBD1 (6 bases). This CDR3 is 14 amino acids long. Trimming took off 4 bases at V and 9 bases at J, with 16 bases between the two ends. Germline lookup yields CDR1 DFQATT and CDR2 SNEGSKA (reference sequence). CDR3 in amino acids: CSATGESVGSPLHF. In DNA form, the CDR3 reads TGCAGTGCTACAGGGGAATCGGTGGGTTCACCCCTCCACTTT.

The chain combines TRBV10-3 with TRBJ2-7, with D possibly matching TRBD1 (6 bases). Germline CDR1 is ENHRY and CDR2 is SYGVKD. The CDR3 length is 14 residues. Trimming removed 4 bases from V and 6 bases from J, with 16 bases in between. CDR3 protein: CAISGGHPSGEQYF. The CDR3 nucleotides are TGTGCCATCAGTGGGGGACATCCCTCGGGCGAGCAGTACTTC.

This clonotype was seen a few times. The J gene is TRBJ2-7, the V gene TRBV9, with D unclear. V was clipped by 4 bases and J by 0 bases, with 5 bases between them. Germline assignment: CDR1 SGDLS and CDR2 YYNGEE. The CDR3 consists of 12 residues. The CDR3, as DNA: TGTGCCAGCAGCCTCAGCTCCTACGAGCAGTACTTC. Amino acid sequence: CASSLSSYEQYF.

V and J are TRBV20-1 and TRBJ2-1, with TRBD1 matching over 11 bases. CDR1 and CDR2 from the germline V gene are DFQATT and SNEGSKA (reference sequence). V gave up 0 bases and J gave up 2 bases; unmatched junction bases: 9. This CDR3 is built from 18 residues. CDR3 loop: CSARDAKGQGVPYNEQFF. CDR3 DNA sequence: TGCAGTGCTAGAGATGCGAAGGGACAGGGGGTGCCCTACAATGAGCAGTTCTTC.

The chain joins TRBV6-1 to TRBJ2-7; D is possibly TRBD1 (5 bases). The germline V and J ends were trimmed by 7 bases and 3 bases, with 19 bases remaining between them. Germline V gene data show CDR1 as MNHNS and CDR2 as SASEGT. The CDR3 sequence is 15 residues long. The CDR3 DNA reads as TGTGCCAGCAACATAAAGTATGGACATTTCTACGAGCAGTACTTC. Residues: CASNIKYGHFYEQYF.

In regard to this clonotype: Lacking the conserved final phenylalanine or tryptophan, this CDR3 likely reflects a read error. The rearrangement uses TRBV6-1 and TRBJ2-7, with 9 nucleotides matching TRBD1. Germline assignment: CDR1 MNHNS and CDR2 SASEGT. The CDR3 is 13 residues long. V lost 7 bases to trimming and J lost 5 bases; unmatched junction nucleotides: 6. The CDR3 loop is CASTPRTGDEQYL. CDR3 nucleotide sequence: TGTGCCAGCACGCCCCGGACAGGGGACGAGCAGTACCTC.

This clonotype occurred once. The rearrangement uses TRBV29-1 and TRBJ2-3; 8 bases agree with TRBD2. The J segment lost 5 bases and the V segment lost 6 bases, leaving 4 bases of the junction unmatched. The CDR3 has 12 amino acids. Germline values: CDR1 SQVTM, CDR2 ANQGSEA. DNA for the CDR3: TGCAGCGTGCACGGGGGGGGAGATACGCAGTATTTT. Translated: CSVHGGGDTQYF.

The chain recombines TRBV10-3 with TRBJ1-1, with 8 positions matching TRBD1. V lost 0 bases to trimming and J lost 7 bases; unmatched junction nucleotides: 4. The germline V gene has CDR1 ENHRY and CDR2 SYGVKD. The CDR3 is 14 amino acids. This CDR3 reads CAISESRDRLEAFF. CDR3 coding DNA: TGTGCCATCAGTGAGTCTAGGGACAGGCTTGAAGCTTTCTTT.

The chain links TRBV28 to TRBJ2-7; tentative D call: TRBD2 (7 bases). V was shortened by 5 bases and J by 4 bases, with 15 bases between the two germline ends. The CDR3 sequence is 14 residues long. Germline lookup yields CDR1 MDHEN and CDR2 SYDVKM. CDR3 DNA: TGTGCCAGCAGTGTTCCGGGGGGCCCGTACGAGCAGTACTTC. This gives the protein CASSVPGGPYEQYF.

The chain employs TRBV23-1 and TRBJ2-1; the match to TRBD1 covers 10 bases. TRBV23-1 is placed among ORFs of uncertain function. J gave up 4 bases and V 6 bases, and 6 bases lay outside the gene matches. The CDR3 loop spans 15 amino acids. As DNA, the CDR3 is TGCGCCAGCAGACCGTGGGACAGGGGATACAATGAGCAGTTCTTC. Translated: CASRPWDRGYNEQFF.

This clonotype was observed once. The rearrangement links TRBV19 to TRBJ1-1; 9 nucleotides align to TRBD1. Germline CDR1 LNHDA, CDR2 SQIVND (reference sequence). The CDR3 is 14 amino acids. V was pared by 7 bases and J by 4 bases, with 7 bases of the junction left unmatched. The CDR3 loop is CASNNRGQGTEAFF. CDR3 nucleotide sequence: TGTGCCAGTAACAACAGGGGGCAGGGCACTGAAGCTTTCTTT.

This clonotype has just a few counts. The chain recombines TRBV29-1 with TRBJ1-1; D is undetermined. The CDR3 length is 11 residues. Germline V CDR1 and CDR2: SQVTM, ANQGSEA. V shed 4 bases and J shed 4 bases, with 7 bases lying between them. CDR3 region: CSVVESTEAFF. CDR3 in DNA: TGCAGCGTTGTAGAAAGCACTGAAGCTTTCTTT.

In its sample, this clonotype was seen a few times. V and J are TRBV20-1 and TRBJ2-7; 7 nucleotides line up with TRBD1. CDR1 is DFQATT and CDR2 is SNEGSKA in the germline V gene (reference sequence). This CDR3 has 12 residues. Losses at the gene ends were 4 bases for V and 2 bases for J; bases not matched to a gene: 2. CDR3 nucleotides: TGCAGTGCTAAAACAGGGGCCTACGAGCAGTACTTC. It codes for CSAKTGAYEQYF.

This clonotype was detected only a few times. J is TRBJ1-2 and V is TRBV28, with a possible D match to TRBD1 (5 bases). CDR3 size: 17 residues. Trimming pared 7 bases from V and 1 base from J, leaving 22 bases between. The germline gives CDR1 MDHEN, CDR2 SYDVKM. CDR3 nucleotide sequence: TGTGCCAGCAACCGAGCCGGCGGCAGGGACGGTAACTATGGCTACACCTTC. Protein sequence: CASNRAGGRDGNYGYTF.